Below, 24 T cell receptor beta chains from the same sample are listed, as sequenced in a study of blood T cell repertoires in COVID-19. Profiled with immunoSEQ multiplex PCR; TCRdb holds only in-frame clones, not every one. Of 250,000 to 350,000 clones in the sample, approximately 85% were seen once. The sample comprised peripheral blood. Source of these receptors: a human donor with COVID-19, enrolled during active disease. The donor label of this sample is uncertain.

The chain links TRBV4-1 to TRBJ2-1, with TRBD2 matching over 9 bases. The CDR3 totals 14 residues. Germline loops: CDR1 MGHRA, CDR2 YSYEKL. The V segment lost 0 bases and the J segment 15 bases; nucleotides outside the gene matches: 9. The CDR3 DNA is TGCGCCAGCAGCCAAGATCGGGTAGCGGGAGCGGGGTTCTTC. It yields the protein CASSQDRVAGAGFF.

This clone was detected a few times. This rearrangement joins TRBV5-5 to TRBJ1-3; 7 positions agree with TRBD1. CDR1 is SGHKS, CDR2 YYEKEE, per germline (reference sequence). The trim removed 4 bases at V and 8 bases at J, leaving 12 bases unmatched. CDR3 length: 15 residues. The CDR3 region has the DNA TGTGCCAGCAGCCAGACAGGGATTAGTTCGGACACCATATATTTT. Amino acids: CASSQTGISSDTIYF.

The V call is TRBV5-1, the J call TRBJ1-1; 7 bases align to TRBD1. Trimming cost V 4 bases and J 4 bases; bases outside gene matches: 7. Per the germline V gene, CDR1 is SGHRS and CDR2 is YFSETQ. The CDR3 is made up of 14 amino acids. The CDR3 reads CASSLQTGFTEAFF. The CDR3 DNA reads as TGCGCCAGCAGCCTCCAGACAGGGTTCACTGAAGCTTTCTTT. Looking up the rest from reference TRBV5-1 and TRBJ1-1 gives the full variable domain: KAGVTQTPRYLIKTRGQQVTLSCSPISGHRSVSWYQQTPGQGLQFLFEYFSETQRNKGNFPGRFSGRQFSNSRSEMNVSTLELGDSALYLCASSLQTGFTEAFFGQGTRLTVV.

The chain has TRBV30 and TRBJ1-2, with 9 bases aligning to TRBD1. The CDR3 sequence is 14 residues long. The V gene's germline CDR1 is GTSNPN and CDR2 SVGIG (reference sequence). J was trimmed by 10 bases and V by 3 bases; bases with no gene match: 12. This chain's CDR3 is CAWSPHKDRGPYTF. CDR3 in DNA: TGTGCCTGGAGCCCCCACAAGGACAGGGGCCCCTACACCTTC.

This chain uses TRBV5-6 with TRBJ2-7, with 7 bases fitting TRBD1. V gave up 1 base and J gave up 7 bases; unmatched junction bases: 5. This CDR3 has 13 residues. Germline CDR1 and CDR2: SGHDT and YYEEEE. The CDR3 reads CASSLYRGGEQYF. CDR3 DNA sequence: TGTGCCAGCAGCTTGTACAGGGGTGGGGAGCAGTACTTC. Drawing the rest from reference TRBV5-6 and TRBJ2-7, the complete variable domain is DAGVTQSPTHLIKTRGQQVTLRCSPKSGHDTVSWYQQALGQGPQFIFQYYEEEERQRGNFPDRFSGHQFPNYSSELNVNALLLGDSALYLCASSLYRGGEQYFGPGTRLTVT.

The chain is built from TRBV27 and TRBJ2-1; 7 bases line up with TRBD1. The CDR3 totals 16 residues. The germline V gene has CDR1 MNHEY and CDR2 SMNVEV (reference sequence). V gave up 6 bases and J gave up 2 bases; unmatched junction bases: 10. CDR3 sequence (DNA): TGTGCCAGCAGCCCGGAGAGGGGGCGGACCTACAATGAGCAGTTCTTC. Translation gives CASSPERGRTYNEQFF.

The chain employs TRBV5-8 and TRBJ1-1, with a weak D call TRBD1 (6 bases). Germline lookup yields CDR1 SGHTS and CDR2 YDEGEE. The CDR3 has 12 amino acids. Between the trimmed V and J ends, which lost 1 base and 11 bases, there was a span of 12 bases. This CDR3 reads CASSLLGGLAFF. The CDR3 DNA follows: TGTGCCAGCAGCTTGTTGGGGGGGCTGGCTTTCTTT.

A few counts support this clone. The chain uses TRBV6-6 and TRBJ2-1, with D perhaps matching TRBD1 (6 bases). Trimming cost V 2 bases and J 9 bases, with 11 bases left between them. The CDR3 length is 13 residues. Per germline, CDR1 MNHNY and CDR2 SVGAGI (reference sequence). The CDR3 coding sequence is TGTGCCAGCAGTTACAACAGGGTGGGTGAGCAGTTCTTC. Translated: CASSYNRVGEQFF.

The chain employs TRBV7-9 and TRBJ1-6; 7 positions match TRBD1. With V trimmed by 5 bases and J by 10 bases, 8 bases remained unmatched. Germline V gives CDR1 SEHNR, CDR2 FQNEAQ (reference sequence). CDR3 length equals 14 residues. The CDR3 DNA reads as TGTGCCAGCAGCCACCCAGGGGGTAACTCACCCCTCCACTTT. Residues: CASSHPGGNSPLHF.

The chain has TRBV27 and TRBJ2-5; 10 bases are a match to TRBD2. Germline lookup yields CDR1 MNHEY and CDR2 SMNVEV (reference sequence). This CDR3 is built from 16 residues. With 8 bases clipped from V and 4 bases from J, the junction kept 13 bases outside the gene matches. CDR3: CASGKGSGRIRETQYF. The CDR3 bases are TGTGCCAGCGGAAAAGGTAGCGGGAGGATTAGAGAGACCCAGTACTTC.

This chain links TRBV28 with TRBJ1-1, with D possibly matching TRBD1 (5 bases). The CDR3 is 15 residues long. CDR1 is MDHEN and CDR2 is SYDVKM in the germline V gene. The V end was cut by 8 bases, the J end by 6 bases, with 22 bases between. The CDR3 DNA reads as TGTGCCAGCCACCCGCCTAAGGGGTCTTTACCTGAAGCTTTCTTT. This encodes CASHPPKGSLPEAFF.

The chain uses TRBV28 and TRBJ2-2; 14 bases are a match to TRBD2. Germline CDR1 reads MDHEN; CDR2 reads SYDVKM. V was clipped by 2 bases and J by 1 base; unmatched bases: 12. The CDR3 contains 21 residues. This CDR3 is CASSLALGLAGASRNTGELFF. CDR3 bases: TGTGCCAGCAGTTTAGCTTTGGGACTAGCGGGAGCCAGCCGGAACACCGGGGAGCTGTTTTTT.

The sample holds a few counts of this clone. The chain combines TRBV28 with TRBJ1-4; possibly TRBD1 for D (5 bases). The V end lost 7 bases, the J end lost 8 bases, and 17 bases lay between the germline ends. The CDR3 runs 14 residues. CDR1 is MDHEN, CDR2 SYDVKM, per germline. In DNA, the CDR3 is TGTGCCAGCATGGTTGGGACTACGAGGGAAAAACTGTTTTTT. The encoded protein is CASMVGTTREKLFF. Using reference TRBV28 and TRBJ1-4 for the parts outside the CDR3, the full variable domain is DVKVTQSSRYLVKRTGEKVFLECVQDMDHENMFWYRQDPGLGLRLIYFSYDVKMKEKGDIPEGYSVSREKKERFSLILESASTNQTSMYLCASMVGTTREKLFFGSGTQLSVL.

This clone was observed a handful of times. V usage is TRBV7-3 and J usage is TRBJ2-7, with TRBD1 matching 10 bases. Germline assignment: CDR1 SGHTA and CDR2 FQGTGA. Unmatched junction bases numbered 5, after V lost 3 bases and J lost 6 bases. The CDR3 loop spans 14 amino acids. CDR3 in DNA: TGTGCCAGCAGCTTCGGGACAGGGGTAAGCGAGCAGTACTTC. This codes for CASSFGTGVSEQYF.

The chain has TRBV10-2 and TRBJ2-7; D may be TRBD1 (6 bases). The CDR3 extends over 12 amino acids. Trimming removed 4 bases from V and 3 bases from J, with 7 bases in between. CDR1 and CDR2 (germline): WSHSY, SAAADI. The DNA of the CDR3 is TGCGCCAGCAGTGCACAGGGCTACGAGCAGTACTTC. It translates to CASSAQGYEQYF.

A word on this clone: A read error may produce the germline difference seen at one junction end. This rearrangement joins TRBV7-2 to TRBJ1-1; 8 bases agree with TRBD1. Germline lookup yields CDR1 SGHTA and CDR2 FQGNSA. The CDR3 consists of 13 residues. CDR3 residues: CASRYRGNPEAFF. The CDR3 coding sequence is TGTGCCAGCAGGTACAGGGGGAACCCTGAAGCTTTCTTT.

The chain joins TRBV7-8 to TRBJ2-1; 13 bases are shared with TRBD2. V shed 5 bases and J 7 bases; nucleotides not matched to a gene: 14. The CDR3 extends over 18 amino acids. The germline V gene encodes CDR1 SGHVS and CDR2 FQNEAQ. CDR3 nucleotide sequence: TGTGCCAGCAGCCCGAGTCCTGGGACTAGCGGGATGAATAATGAGCAGTTCTTC. Residues: CASSPSPGTSGMNNEQFF.

The chain is built from TRBV27 and TRBJ2-7, with TRBD1 as a possible D gene (6 bases). The V end lost 1 base, the J end lost 2 bases, and 21 bases lay between the germline ends. Germline V lookup: CDR1 MNHEY, CDR2 SMNVEV (reference sequence). This CDR3 region has 18 residues. CDR3 bases: TGTGCCAGCAGTTTATTTCTCCCCGACCGGGACACGCCCTACGAGCAGTACTTC. Amino acids: CASSLFLPDRDTPYEQYF.

The chain has TRBV14 and TRBJ2-7, with TRBD2 identical over 7 bases. V trimming: 2 bases; J trimming: 5 bases; junction bases outside the gene matches: 9. The CDR3 has 15 residues. Germline assignment: CDR1 SGHDN and CDR2 FVKESK. This CDR3 reads CASSQSGLGTDEQYF. The CDR3 coding sequence is TGTGCCAGCAGCCAATCAGGACTAGGCACTGACGAGCAGTACTTC.

The chain links TRBV10-3 to TRBJ1-2; 7 nucleotides agree with TRBD1. Trimming at V came to 7 bases and at J to 8 bases, leaving 10 bases not matched to a gene. The CDR3 extends over 13 amino acids. Looked up from germline, CDR1 is ENHRY and CDR2 is SYGVKD. This CDR3 reads CAITGTALNGYTF. The CDR3 bases are TGTGCCATCACTGGGACAGCTCTAAACGGCTACACCTTC.

The DNA of the CDR3 is TGTGCCAGCAGTGTGGGGACAGGGAAGGGCGAGCAGTACTTC. This encodes CASSVGTGKGEQYF. The rearrangement joins TRBV27 to TRBJ2-7, with 9 bases aligning to TRBD1. V dropped 5 bases and J dropped 6; count of bases not matched to a gene: 8. This CDR3 region has 14 residues. Germline lookup yields CDR1 MNHEY and CDR2 SMNVEV (reference sequence).

This clone was detected only a few times. The rearrangement uses TRBV29-1 and TRBJ1-1, with TRBD1 identical over 8 bases. V shed 7 bases, J shed 4 bases, and the junction held 8 bases outside the gene matches. This CDR3 comprises 13 residues. Germline CDR1 SQVTM, CDR2 ANQGSEA. CDR3 sequence reads: CSGDRGGGTEAFF. CDR3 nucleotide sequence: TGCAGCGGTGACAGGGGAGGGGGCACTGAAGCTTTCTTT.

This chain connects TRBV7-3 to TRBJ1-1; D not resolved. The V end lost 3 bases, the J end lost 5 bases, and 10 bases lay between the germline ends. Germline CDR1 and CDR2: SGHTA and FQGTGA. The CDR3 is 13 residues long. The CDR3 DNA follows: TGTGCCAGCAGCTTGACGACACGGACTGAAGCTTTCTTT. Translating gives CASSLTTRTEAFF.

This clone occurred a few times. The chain couples TRBV5-6 to TRBJ1-4; the D gene is possibly TRBD1 (5 bases). CDR1 is SGHDT and CDR2 is YYEEEE in the germline V gene. Trimming left V 0 bases short and J 8 bases short, with 8 bases between. This CDR3 comprises 13 residues. This CDR3 reads CASSLARVEKLFF. The CDR3 DNA reads TGTGCCAGCAGCTTGGCCAGGGTGGAAAAACTGTTTTTT.